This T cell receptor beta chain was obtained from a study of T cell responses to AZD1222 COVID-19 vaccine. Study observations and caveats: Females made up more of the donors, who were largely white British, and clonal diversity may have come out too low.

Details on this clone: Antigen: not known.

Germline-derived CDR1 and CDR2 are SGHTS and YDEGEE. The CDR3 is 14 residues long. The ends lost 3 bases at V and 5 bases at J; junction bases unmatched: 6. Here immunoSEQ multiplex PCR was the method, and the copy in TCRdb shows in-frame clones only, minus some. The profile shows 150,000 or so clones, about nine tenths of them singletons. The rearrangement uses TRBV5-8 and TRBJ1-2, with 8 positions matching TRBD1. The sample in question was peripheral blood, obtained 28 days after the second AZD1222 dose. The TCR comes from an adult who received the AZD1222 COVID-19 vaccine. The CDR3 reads CASSYRDRTYGYTF. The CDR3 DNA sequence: TGTGCCAGCAGCTATCGGGACAGGACTTATGGCTACACCTTC.